The T cell receptor (beta chain) described here comes from a study of blood T cells in healthy people across ages. This CDR3 is built from 14 residues. Between the trimmed V and J ends, which lost 3 bases and 0 bases, there was a span of 7 bases. CDR1 is LNHNV and CDR2 is YYDKDF in the germline V gene (reference sequence). Researchers isolated at least 6.5 million PBMCs per sample. The use of a sample-barcoded 5' primer and a J-beta primer mix characterized a second PCR of about 6 to 11 cycles. TCRdb independently ran MiXCR on the 5' RACE reads; one entry per CDR3 protein. The sample includes about 1,800,000 distinct CDR3 sequences, under 30% seen only once; the top ten take more than 6%.

The rearrangement links TRBV15 to TRBJ2-3; D is possibly TRBD2 (5 bases). The clonotype comes from a young woman in good health. The specimen sequenced was blood. The DNA for the CDR3 is TGTGCCACCAGCAGGGACTTAAGCACAGATACGCAGTATTTT. Translating gives CATSRDLSTDTQYF. Full variable domain (missing parts from reference TRBV15 and TRBJ2-3): DAMVIQNPRYQVTQFGKPVTLSCSQTLNHNVMYWYQQKSSQAPKLLFHYYDKDFNNEADTPDNFQSRRPNTSFCFLDIRSPGLGDTAMYLCATSRDLSTDTQYFGPGTRLTVL.